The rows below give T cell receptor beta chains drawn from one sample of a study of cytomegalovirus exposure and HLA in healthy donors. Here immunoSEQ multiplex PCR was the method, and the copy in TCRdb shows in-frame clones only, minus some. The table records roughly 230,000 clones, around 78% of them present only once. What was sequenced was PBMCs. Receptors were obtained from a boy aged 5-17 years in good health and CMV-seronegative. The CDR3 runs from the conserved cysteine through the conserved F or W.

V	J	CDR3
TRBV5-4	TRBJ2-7	CASSLVPPRGGLDEQYF
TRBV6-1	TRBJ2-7	CASTSTGANSYEQYF
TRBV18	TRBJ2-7	CASSPEGGPYEQYF
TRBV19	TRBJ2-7	CASSPTGGGQGGEQYF
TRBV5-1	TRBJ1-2	CASSFLARSYGYTF
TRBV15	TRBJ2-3	CATSRLSYRDRGSDTQYF
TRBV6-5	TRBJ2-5	CASSKQGARETQYF
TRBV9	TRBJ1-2	CASSAGTGWYGYTF
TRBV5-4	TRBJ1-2	CASSLAPGTNYGYTF
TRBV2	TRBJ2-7	CASLAGEGYEQYF
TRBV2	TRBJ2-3	CARSRDTYTDTQYF
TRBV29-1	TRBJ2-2	CSVLLGRGELFF
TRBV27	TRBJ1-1	CASSLVGGNTEAFF
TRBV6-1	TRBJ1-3	CASRPGATGNTIYF
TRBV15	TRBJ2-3	CATSRDRLAGGDTQYF
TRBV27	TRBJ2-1	CASSGTVKGNEQFF
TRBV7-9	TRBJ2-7	CASNPGGQGSFEQYF
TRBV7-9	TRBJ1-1	CASSFDRSFEAFF
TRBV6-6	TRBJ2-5	CASSLDNFEGTQYF
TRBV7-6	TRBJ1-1	CASSRGMFYSEAFF
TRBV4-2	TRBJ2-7	CASSQGGTSGDYEQYF
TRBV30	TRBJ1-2	CASRTGGNYGYTF
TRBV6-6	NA	CASSYSGTGGNEQYF
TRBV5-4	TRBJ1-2	CASSGEQRYGYTF
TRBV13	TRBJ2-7	CASSILSYEQYF
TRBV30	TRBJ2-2	CAWVGQVYTGELFF
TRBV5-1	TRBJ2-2	CASSLASPGNTGELFF
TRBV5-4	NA	CASSRPTSGREDEQYF
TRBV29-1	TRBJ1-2	CSVEARRGLLNYGYTF
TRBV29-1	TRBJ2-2	CSVGRGRNTGELFF
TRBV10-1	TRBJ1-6	CASEGGPSGSPLHF
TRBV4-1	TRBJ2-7	CASSLSGGGYEQYF
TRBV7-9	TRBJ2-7	CASSPQDKPYEQYF
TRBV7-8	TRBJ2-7	CASSPIRREQYF
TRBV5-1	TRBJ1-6	CASSLGQANSPLHF
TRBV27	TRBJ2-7	CASSWMSGQGIYEQYF
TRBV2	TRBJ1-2	CASPEGQRPNYGYTF
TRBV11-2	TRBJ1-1	CASSSRSPGQDTEAFF
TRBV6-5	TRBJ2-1	CASSQTLAGPNEQFF
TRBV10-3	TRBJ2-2	CAISELDRPSNTGELFF
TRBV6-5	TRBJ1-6	CASNGRGRSPLHF
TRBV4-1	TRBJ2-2	CASSQDRLVTGELFF
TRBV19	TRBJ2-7	CASSDSAYEQYF
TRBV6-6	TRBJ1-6	CASSYAGGNSPLHF
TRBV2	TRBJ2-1	CASGTTPHEQFF
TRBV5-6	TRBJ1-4	CASSLIQGGNEKLFF
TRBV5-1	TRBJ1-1	CASSPSRDRATEAFF
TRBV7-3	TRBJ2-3	CASSNQGGRADTQYF
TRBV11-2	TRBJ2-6	CASSFLSGANVLTF